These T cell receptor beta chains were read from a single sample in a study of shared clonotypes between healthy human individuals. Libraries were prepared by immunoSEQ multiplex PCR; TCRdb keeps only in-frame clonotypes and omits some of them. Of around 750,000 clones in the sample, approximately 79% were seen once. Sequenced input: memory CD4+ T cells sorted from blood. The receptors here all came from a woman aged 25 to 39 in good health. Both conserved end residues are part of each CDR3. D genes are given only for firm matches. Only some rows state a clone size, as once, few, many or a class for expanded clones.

TGTGCCAGCAGCCAGACTAGCGGGAGCTACGAGCAGTACTTC,CASSQTSGSYEQYF,TRBV7-3,-,TRBD2,TRBJ2-7
TGTGCCAGTAGCCCAGTAGCGGGAGGGAGCTCCTACGAGCAGTACTTC,CASSPVAGGSSYEQYF,TRBV19,-,TRBD2,TRBJ2-7
TGCGCCAGCAGCTTGGGTGGCTTAAATCAGCCCCAGCATTTT,CASSLGGLNQPQHF,TRBV5-1,-,-,TRBJ1-5
TGTGCCAGCAGCTATGAGGGGTCCACTGAAGCTTTCTTT,CASSYEGSTEAFF,TRBV6-5,few,-,TRBJ1-1
TGTGCCAGCAGCTCTCCCCTTGGTAGCGGGAGCTCCTACGAGCAGTACTTC,CASSSPLGSGSSYEQYF,TRBV11-2,-,TRBD2,TRBJ2-7
TGTGCCTCGACTAGAAATGACTCCTACGAGCAGTACTTC,CASTRNDSYEQYF,TRBV30,once,-,TRBJ2-7
TGTGCCATCAGTCAGGGGAGCGAGACCCAGTACTTC,CAISQGSETQYF,TRBV10-3,-,-,TRBJ2-5
TGTGCCAGCCGCCCCCTGGGACAGGCGGATGAAAAACTGTTTTTT,CASRPLGQADEKLFF,TRBV27,-,TRBD1,TRBJ1-4
TGTGCCAGCAGTGAAGCAGCAGGCATCTATGGCTACACCTTC,CASSEAAGIYGYTF,TRBV6-1,-,-,TRBJ1-2
TGTGCCAGCAGCTTAGATGGCAGGCCTGAAAAACTGTTTTTT,CASSLDGRPEKLFF,TRBV7-9,-,-,TRBJ1-4
TGCGCCAGCAGCCAAGATAGGGGGCCAGCGGTCACAGATACGCAGTATTTT,CASSQDRGPAVTDTQYF,TRBV4-1,few,TRBD1,TRBJ2-3
TGTGCCAGTAGTGTCACTTCGGGGGAGACCCAGTACTTC,CASSVTSGETQYF,TRBV19,-,-,TRBJ2-5
TGCGCCAGCAGCTTGGGGGTGGAGGTGGAGACCCAGTACTTC,CASSLGVEVETQYF,TRBV5-1,-,-,TRBJ2-5
TGTGCCAGCAGCTTAATTGGTAGCGGGAGGTACTCCGATACGCAGTATTTT,CASSLIGSGRYSDTQYF,TRBV7-3,-,TRBD2,TRBJ2-3
TGTGCCAGCAGTGATCGTCTGGCTTCGAAGGGTTTCTTT,CASSDRLASKGFF,TRBV28,-,-,TRBJ1-1
TGTGCCAGCAGTTTCGGCCTAGCGGCCCTCAATGAGCAGTTCTTC,CASSFGLAALNEQFF,TRBV27,-,TRBD2,TRBJ2-1
TGTGCCAGCAGCACCGGGACTAGCGGGACCTACAATGAGCAGTTCTTC,CASSTGTSGTYNEQFF,TRBV5-4,-,TRBD2,TRBJ2-1
TGTGCCAGCAGCTTAGCGGGAGGGACTAGCGGGATACCGGGCAATGAGCAGTTCTTC,CASSLAGGTSGIPGNEQFF,TRBV7-9,-,TRBD2,TRBJ2-1
TGTGCCAGCAGTCTCGGGACTAGCGGGAGACTTTACAATGAGCAGTTCTTC,CASSLGTSGRLYNEQFF,TRBV28,-,TRBD2,TRBJ2-1
TGTGCCAGCTCCCCAAGGATAGCGGAAGGCTACGAGCAGTACTTC,CASSPRIAEGYEQYF,TRBV18,-,-,TRBJ2-7
TGCGCCAGCAGCCAAGATCCCCGGACAGGACTGAACACTGAAGCTTTCTTT,CASSQDPRTGLNTEAFF,TRBV4-1,-,TRBD1,TRBJ1-1
TGTGCCAGCAAAAAAAGACAGGAAATTAACACTGAAGCTTTCTTT,CASKKRQEINTEAFF,TRBV2,-,-,TRBJ1-1
TGTGCCAGTAGTATCGAGGGGATGATCCGCACTGAAGCTTTCTTT,CASSIEGMIRTEAFF,TRBV19,-,-,TRBJ1-1
TGCGCCAGCAGCCCCCGGGGGGATCGCTCTGGAAACACCATATATTTT,CASSPRGDRSGNTIYF,TRBV5-1,-,-,TRBJ1-3
TGCGCCAGCAGCCAAGAGCGGGACGGTCCCTACGAGCAGTACTTC,CASSQERDGPYEQYF,TRBV4-1,-,-,TRBJ2-7
TGTGCCAGTAGTATATTGTCTAGCGGGGGGAACACCGGGGAGCTGTTTTTT,CASSILSSGGNTGELFF,TRBV19,-,TRBD2,TRBJ2-2
TGTGCCAGCAGAAAACGAGTGGAACGAAGGGGCGTGTACGAGCAGTACTTC,CASRKRVERRGVYEQYF,TRBV11-2,-,-,TRBJ2-7
TGCAGTGCCGGGGGGACCTACGAGCAGTACTTC,CSAGGTYEQYF,TRBV20-1,-,TRBD2,TRBJ2-7
TGCAGCGTTGTGGCGGGACAGGGGAGGTACGAGCAGTACTTC,CSVVAGQGRYEQYF,TRBV29-1,-,TRBD1,TRBJ2-7
TGTGCCAGCAGCCTACAGGGGAGCAATGAGCAGTTCTTC,CASSLQGSNEQFF,TRBV4-2,few,TRBD1,TRBJ2-1
TGTGCCAGCAGTGAATCGTCTAGCGAAATAAATACGCAGTATTTT,CASSESSSEINTQYF,TRBV2,-,-,TRBJ2-3
TGTGCCAGCAGCTTAGCGCAGGCTTCTGGAAACACCATATATTTT,CASSLAQASGNTIYF,TRBV7-2,-,-,TRBJ1-3
TGTGCCAGCAGCTTAATGTCGAGCGGGACAGGGACCACCGAGCAGTACTTC,CASSLMSSGTGTTEQYF,TRBV7-6,many,TRBD1,TRBJ2-7
TGCGCCAGCAGCCCGGGGACAGGAGGAAACGAGCAGTACTTC,CASSPGTGGNEQYF,TRBV5-1,few,TRBD1,TRBJ2-7
TGTGCCAGTACTCCAGGAGGGGGGCCTAGCAATCAGCCCCAGCATTTT,CASTPGGGPSNQPQHF,TRBV19,few,-,TRBJ1-5
TGCGCCAGCAGTCGGGAGGTTCCCTACAATGAGCAGTTCTTC,CASSREVPYNEQFF,TRBV5-1,-,TRBD2,TRBJ2-1
TGTGCCAGCAGTCCTCAGACGCCCTATAGCAATCAGCCCCAGCATTTT,CASSPQTPYSNQPQHF,TRBV28,-,-,TRBJ1-5
TGCGCCAGCAGCTTAGCGGGAGGGCCTCACGAGCAGTACTTC,CASSLAGGPHEQYF,TRBV5-1,-,TRBD2,TRBJ2-7
TGTGCCACCGGGGGACTAGCGGGAGGCCACGAGCAGTACTTC,CATGGLAGGHEQYF,TRBV10-3,-,TRBD2,TRBJ2-7
TGTGCCCGACCGGGACTAGCGGGAGGGCCTGACTTC,CARPGLAGGPDF,TRBV21-1,-,-,TRBJ2-7
TGTGCCAGCAGCTTAGTCTACGGATCCGGGGAGCTGTTTTTT,CASSLVYGSGELFF,TRBV7-6,-,-,TRBJ2-2
TGTGCCAGCAATCCCGAGGGGAACTCCTACGAGCAGTACTTC,CASNPEGNSYEQYF,TRBV25-1,-,-,TRBJ2-7
TGTGCCAGCAGCCCTGGACTAGCGGGAGGCTCCACAGATACGCAGTATTTT,CASSPGLAGGSTDTQYF,TRBV9,-,TRBD2,TRBJ2-3
TGTGCCAGCAGCGCCGGGACAGGGACGAATCAGCCCCAGCATTTT,CASSAGTGTNQPQHF,TRBV5-5,-,TRBD1,TRBJ1-5
TGTGCCAGCAGCCCTACAGGGAACGCCTACGAGCAGTACTTC,CASSPTGNAYEQYF,TRBV7-8,-,-,TRBJ2-7
TGTGCCAGCAGTCCTCTGGACAGGGTCTACGAGCAGTACTTC,CASSPLDRVYEQYF,TRBV27,-,TRBD1,TRBJ2-7
TGTGCCAGCACGGTTAGAAGGATCTCGCCCCAGCATTTT,CASTVRRISPQHF,TRBV2,-,-,TRBJ1-5
TGTGCCAGCAGCCAAGACCAAGGGTCCTACGAGCAGTACTTC,CASSQDQGSYEQYF,TRBV4-2,few,-,TRBJ2-7
TGTGCCAGCGGGGTGACAGGATCGAAAGAGACCCAGTACTTC,CASGVTGSKETQYF,TRBV28,once,-,TRBJ2-5
TGTGCCAGCAGATGGGGCTTGAACACTGAAGCTTTCTTT,CASRWGLNTEAFF,TRBV28,few,-,TRBJ1-1
TGTGCCAGCAGTTTAAGGACACGCCTCATGAACACTGAAGCTTTCTTT,CASSLRTRLMNTEAFF,TRBV28,-,-,TRBJ1-1
TGTGCCAGCAGCTTAGGAGCCAGGGGGCCTTCCTACGAGCAGTACTTC,CASSLGARGPSYEQYF,TRBV7-2,-,TRBD1,TRBJ2-7
TGTGCCACCAGCAGAGATCTTCGTGGCTACACCTTC,CATSRDLRGYTF,TRBV15,-,-,TRBJ1-2